The 25 T cell receptor beta chains presented below share a single source sample, sequenced in a study of cytomegalovirus exposure and HLA in healthy donors. PCR primers comprised 60 Vbeta and 13 Jbeta primers. Generated by immunoSEQ multiplex PCR, the TCRdb table keeps only in-frame clones and is missing some. Here the sample spans roughly 100,000 clones, nearly 65% being singletons. Input material: PBMCs. These receptors originate from a human donor in good health.

In its sample, this clone was seen a few times. This chain links TRBV19 with TRBJ2-1; no clear D gene. Trimming took off 2 bases at V and 0 bases at J, with 5 bases between the two ends. CDR1 and CDR2 from the germline V gene are LNHDA and SQIVND (reference sequence). The CDR3 length is 14 residues. The CDR3 region has the DNA TGTGCCAGTAGTATAACGAGCTCCTACAATGAGCAGTTCTTC. This encodes CASSITSSYNEQFF.

V gene TRBV5-6 combines with J gene TRBJ1-4, with 7 bases lining up with TRBD1. The germline CDR1 and CDR2 sequences are SGHDT and YYEEEE. Germline trimming cut 2 bases from V and 8 bases from J; bases unmatched to any gene: 6. CDR3 length: 14 residues. The CDR3 coding sequence is TGTGCCAGCAGCTTTACAGGGGTAGTGGAAAAACTGTTTTTT. Its translation: CASSFTGVVEKLFF.

The CDR3, as DNA: TGTGCCAGCATTTTCCCTAGCACAGATACGCAGTATTTT. This translates into CASIFPSTDTQYF. V and J are TRBV6-1 and TRBJ2-3; D gene ambiguous. Trimming took 7 bases from V and 0 from J, leaving 8 bases between them. The CDR3 has 13 amino acids. Germline-derived CDR1 and CDR2 are MNHNS and SASEGT.

The gene calls are TRBV7-9 and TRBJ2-5; 10 nucleotides match TRBD1. The DNA end lines up better with TRBJ2-7; the J call may be wrong. The CDR3 is made up of 16 amino acids. Germline V lookup: CDR1 SEHNR, CDR2 FQNEAQ (reference sequence). The CDR3 DNA follows: TGTGCCAGCAGCCCACCCGGGACAGGGGAGACCTACGAGCAGTACTTC. Amino acid sequence: CASSPPGTGETYEQYF.

This clone was seen only a few times. This chain uses TRBV6-4 with TRBJ2-1; 8 bases are a match to TRBD2. Germline assignment: CDR1 MRHNA and CDR2 SNTAGT. The CDR3 has 15 residues. J lost 8 bases, V lost 6 bases, and 12 bases had no gene match. The DNA for the CDR3 is TGTGCCAGCAGAATTGTCGGGAGGGCCACTGATGAGCAGTTCTTC. Translation gives CASRIVGRATDEQFF.

This clone showed up just a few times. V gene TRBV28 combines with J gene TRBJ2-1; 7 positions agree with TRBD1. The CDR3 consists of 14 residues. The germline V gene has CDR1 MDHEN and CDR2 SYDVKM. Unmatched junction bases numbered 5, after V lost 4 bases and J lost 5 bases. CDR3 nucleotides: TGTGCCAGCAGTTCAGGGGGTGTGGACAATGAGCAGTTCTTC. Translated, it gives CASSSGGVDNEQFF.

This clone was seen more than once but under ten times. The V gene is TRBV27, the J gene TRBJ1-2, with TRBD1 as a possible D gene (6 bases). V lost 2 bases and J lost 2, with 9 bases in between. Germline values: CDR1 MNHEY, CDR2 SMNVEV (reference sequence). This CDR3 has 14 amino acids. The CDR3 DNA is TGTGCCAGCAGTTTAAAGGGGGGGAACTATGGCTACACCTTC. It yields the protein CASSLKGGNYGYTF.

This sequence joins TRBV18 and TRBJ1-1, with unresolved D. The germline V and J ends were trimmed by 3 bases and 2 bases, with 10 bases remaining between them. In germline, CDR1 is KGHSH, CDR2 LQKENI. The CDR3 consists of 14 residues. CDR3 protein: CASSPGSFNTEAFF. CDR3 DNA: TGTGCCAGCTCACCCGGGAGTTTCAACACTGAAGCTTTCTTT.

The chain employs TRBV7-9 and TRBJ1-1; no clear D gene. Trimming took 5 bases from V and 10 from J, leaving 17 bases between them. The CDR3 consists of 13 residues. The germline CDR1 and CDR2 sequences are SEHNR and FQNEAQ (reference sequence). Here the CDR3 DNA reads TGTGCCAGCAGCCTACAAACAGAGTCGAGAGCTTTCTTT. The encoded protein is CASSLQTESRAFF.

The table lists this clone with many counts. The same CDR3 is also encoded by other DNA sequences in this sample. The genes are TRBV7-9 and TRBJ1-1; TRBD1 agrees at 8 bases. Germline CDR1 SEHNR, CDR2 FQNEAQ (reference sequence). The CDR3 has 15 residues. The trim removed 5 bases at V and 5 bases at J, leaving 10 bases unmatched. CDR3 sequence: CASSPPTGGGTEAFF. Written as DNA, the CDR3 is TGTGCCAGCAGCCCACCAACAGGGGGTGGTACTGAAGCTTTCTTT.

The chain has TRBV30 and TRBJ2-1, with D tentatively TRBD2 (5 bases). Germline V lookup: CDR1 GTSNPN, CDR2 SVGIG (reference sequence). Between the trimmed V and J ends, which lost 0 bases and 9 bases, there was a span of 12 bases. There are 13 residues in the CDR3. The CDR3 region has the DNA TGTGCCTGGAGTGTAACCGATGCGGGTGAGCAGTTCTTC. As protein: CAWSVTDAGEQFF. Variable domain in full (rest from reference TRBV30 and TRBJ2-1): SQTIHQWPATLVQPVGSPLSLECTVEGTSNPNLYWYRQAAGRGLQLLFYSVGIGQISSEVPQNLSASRPQDRQFILSSKKLLLSDSGFYLCAWSVTDAGEQFFGPGTRLTVL.

Only a few counts were recorded for this clone. This rearrangement joins TRBV4-2 to TRBJ1-5, with 7 positions matching TRBD1. The germline V gene encodes CDR1 LGHNA and CDR2 YNFKEQ. V dropped 2 bases and J dropped 5; count of bases not matched to a gene: 9. The CDR3 covers 16 residues. CDR3 sequence (DNA): TGTGCCAGCAGCCAACGGAAGGGGGCAAGCGATCAGCCCCAGCATTTT. Protein: CASSQRKGASDQPQHF.

V usage is TRBV10-3 and J usage is TRBJ2-3; 7 bases line up with TRBD1. After removal of 8 bases from V and 2 bases from J, the junction contained 7 bases not matched to a gene. Germline V gene sequence: CDR1 ENHRY, CDR2 SYGVKD. The CDR3 extends over 14 amino acids. CDR3 region: CAISDRSFTDTQYF. The CDR3 nucleotides read TGTGCCATCTCGGACAGGAGCTTCACAGATACGCAGTATTTT.

The CDR3 sequence: CASSKNPDRGLDTQYF. Here the CDR3 DNA reads TGTGCCAGCAGCAAAAATCCCGACAGGGGGCTAGATACGCAGTATTTT. The V and J genes are TRBV7-3 and TRBJ2-3; TRBD1 agrees at 10 bases. CDR3 length: 16 residues. Germline CDR1 is SGHTA and CDR2 is FQGTGA. The J segment lost 5 bases and the V segment lost 5 bases, leaving 10 bases of the junction unmatched.

Only a few counts were recorded for this clone. The rearrangement uses TRBV5-1 and TRBJ2-1, with 11 bases fitting TRBD1. The CDR3 is 13 amino acids. The trim removed 8 bases at V and 8 bases at J, leaving 6 bases unmatched. Germline V CDR1 and CDR2: SGHRS, YFSETQ. This CDR3 is CASRTGGRDEQFF. The CDR3 region has the DNA TGCGCCAGTCGGACAGGGGGCCGCGATGAGCAGTTCTTC.

The J gene is TRBJ2-1, the V gene TRBV27; 7 bases are a match to TRBD2. V trimming: 4 bases; J trimming: 2 bases; junction bases outside the gene matches: 11. The CDR3 sequence is 17 residues long. Per germline, CDR1 MNHEY and CDR2 SMNVEV (reference sequence). The CDR3 DNA reads TGTGCCAGCAGTTATGGGGCGGGCGGGAGCCCCTACAATGAGCAGTTCTTC. It specifies CASSYGAGGSPYNEQFF.

The rearrangement joins TRBV28 to TRBJ2-7, with 7 bases lining up with TRBD1. Trimming at V came to 5 bases and at J to 5 bases, leaving 12 bases not matched to a gene. The CDR3 covers 15 residues. Germline V CDR1 and CDR2: MDHEN, SYDVKM. This CDR3 reads CASSPMSGGDNEQYF. The CDR3 DNA is TGTGCCAGCAGTCCGATGTCAGGGGGAGATAACGAGCAGTACTTC.

The gene calls are TRBV7-9 and TRBJ2-1, with D perhaps TRBD1 (5 bases). Germline V gives CDR1 SEHNR, CDR2 FQNEAQ (reference sequence). This CDR3 region has 18 residues. V shed 5 bases and J shed 0 bases, with 20 bases lying between them. CDR3 loop: CASSRPPKGPSSYNEQFF. DNA for the CDR3: TGTGCCAGCAGCCGACCCCCGAAGGGGCCTAGCTCCTACAATGAGCAGTTCTTC.

Worth noting for this clone: This same CDR3 is encoded by further DNA sequences in the sample. This chain uses TRBV19 with TRBJ2-7, with 13 bases that match TRBD2. Looked up from germline, CDR1 is LNHDA and CDR2 is SQIVND (reference sequence). The trim removed 6 bases at V and 4 bases at J, leaving 3 bases unmatched. The CDR3 covers 14 residues. The CDR3 is CASSPGLAGYEQYF. The CDR3 coding sequence is TGTGCCAGTAGCCCGGGACTAGCGGGGTACGAGCAGTACTTC. Filled out from reference TRBV19 and TRBJ2-7, the complete variable domain reads DGGITQSPKYLFRKEGQNVTLSCEQNLNHDAMYWYRQDPGQGLRLIYYSQIVNDFQKGDIAEGYSVSREKKESFPLTVTSAQKNPTAFYLCASSPGLAGYEQYFGPGTRLTVT.

The chain recombines TRBV6-6 with TRBJ1-1; possibly TRBD1 for D (5 bases). V shed 5 bases and J shed 6 bases, with 13 bases lying between them. The CDR3 loop spans 13 amino acids. Germline CDR1 and CDR2: MNHNY and SVGAGI (reference sequence). In nucleotides, the CDR3 is TGTGCCAGCAGTAACCAGGGTGGGGCTGAAGCTTTCTTT. Amino acids: CASSNQGGAEAFF.

This clone was observed a handful of times. The rearrangement uses TRBV5-1 and TRBJ2-5, with 9 nucleotides matching TRBD2. CDR1 is SGHRS and CDR2 is YFSETQ in the germline V gene. CDR3 size: 15 residues. The V and J ends lost 2 bases and 3 bases, in that order; junction bases with no gene match: 5. The CDR3 DNA sequence: TGCGCCAGCAGCTTAGCGGGACTAGCTAAAGAGACCCAGTACTTC. The encoded protein is CASSLAGLAKETQYF.

The chain recombines TRBV27 with TRBJ2-7, with TRBD2 identical over 9 bases. The CDR3 runs to 15 residues. The V and J ends lost 3 bases and 0 bases, in that order; junction bases with no gene match: 3. CDR1 is MNHEY, CDR2 SMNVEV, per germline (reference sequence). Written as DNA, the CDR3 is TGTGCCAGCAGTTTCCTAGCGGGGAGCTCCTACGAGCAGTACTTC. This translates into CASSFLAGSSYEQYF.

The DNA for the CDR3 is TGCAGCTGCCACCGGGTTCAAGAGACCCAGTACTTC. Its protein is CSCHRVQETQYF. This chain uses TRBV29-1 with TRBJ2-5; D ambiguous. CDR1 SQVTM and CDR2 ANQGSEA come from the germline V gene. The CDR3 totals 12 residues. The V end lost 8 bases, the J end lost 2 bases, and 12 bases lay between the germline ends.

CDR3 sequence (DNA): TGCGCCAGCAGCCAGGACCCGGGACTAGCGTCCGAGACCCAGTACTTC. Protein: CASSQDPGLASETQYF. The J gene is TRBJ2-5, the V gene TRBV4-1, with 10 bases fitting TRBD2. Per germline, CDR1 MGHRA and CDR2 YSYEKL. Unmatched junction bases numbered 9, after V lost 3 bases and J lost 5 bases. The CDR3 has 16 amino acids.

The V and J genes are TRBV30 and TRBJ1-2; D uncertain. V lost 2 bases and J 2 bases, leaving 3 bases between the germline ends. The germline V gene has CDR1 GTSNPN and CDR2 SVGIG (reference sequence). This CDR3 has 11 amino acids. CDR3 amino acids: CAWSTNYGYTF. The CDR3 DNA follows: TGTGCCTGGAGTACAAACTATGGCTACACCTTC. The whole variable domain, remainder taken from reference TRBV30 and TRBJ1-2, is SQTIHQWPATLVQPVGSPLSLECTVEGTSNPNLYWYRQAAGRGLQLLFYSVGIGQISSEVPQNLSASRPQDRQFILSSKKLLLSDSGFYLCAWSTNYGYTFGSGTRLTVV.